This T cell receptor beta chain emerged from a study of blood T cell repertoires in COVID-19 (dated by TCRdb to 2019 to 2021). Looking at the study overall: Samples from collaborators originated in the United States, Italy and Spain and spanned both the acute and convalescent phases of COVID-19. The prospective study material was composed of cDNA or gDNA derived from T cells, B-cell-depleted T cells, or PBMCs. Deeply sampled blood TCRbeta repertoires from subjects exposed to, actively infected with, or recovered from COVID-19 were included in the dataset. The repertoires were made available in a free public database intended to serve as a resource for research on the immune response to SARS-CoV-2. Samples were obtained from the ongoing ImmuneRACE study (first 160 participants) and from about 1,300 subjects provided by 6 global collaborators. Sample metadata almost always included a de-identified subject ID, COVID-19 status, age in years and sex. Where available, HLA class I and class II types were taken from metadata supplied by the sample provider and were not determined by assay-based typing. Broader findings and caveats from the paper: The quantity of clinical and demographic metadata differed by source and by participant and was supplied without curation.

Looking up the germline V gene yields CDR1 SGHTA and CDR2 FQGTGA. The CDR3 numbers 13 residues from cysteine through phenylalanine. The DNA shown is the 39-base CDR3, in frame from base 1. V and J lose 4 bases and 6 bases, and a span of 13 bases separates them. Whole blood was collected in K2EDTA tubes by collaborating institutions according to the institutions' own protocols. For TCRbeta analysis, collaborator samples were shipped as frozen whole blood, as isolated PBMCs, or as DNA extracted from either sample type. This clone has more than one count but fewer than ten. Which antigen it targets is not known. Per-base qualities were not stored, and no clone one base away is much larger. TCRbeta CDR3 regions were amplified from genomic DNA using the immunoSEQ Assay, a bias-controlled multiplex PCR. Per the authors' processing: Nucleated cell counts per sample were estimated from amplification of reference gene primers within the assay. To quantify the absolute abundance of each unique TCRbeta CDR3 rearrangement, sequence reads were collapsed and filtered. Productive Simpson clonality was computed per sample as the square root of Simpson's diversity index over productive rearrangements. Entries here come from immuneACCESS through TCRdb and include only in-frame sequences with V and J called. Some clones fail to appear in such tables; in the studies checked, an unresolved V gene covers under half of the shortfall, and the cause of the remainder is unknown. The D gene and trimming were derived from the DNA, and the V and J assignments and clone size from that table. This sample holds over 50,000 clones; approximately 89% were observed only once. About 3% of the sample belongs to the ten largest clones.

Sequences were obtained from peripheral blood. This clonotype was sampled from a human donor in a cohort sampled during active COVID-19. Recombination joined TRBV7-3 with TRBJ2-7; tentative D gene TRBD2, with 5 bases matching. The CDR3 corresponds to CASSSVVGGEQYF. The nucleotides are TGTGCCAGCAGCTCCGTAGTCGGAGGCGAGCAGTACTTC.